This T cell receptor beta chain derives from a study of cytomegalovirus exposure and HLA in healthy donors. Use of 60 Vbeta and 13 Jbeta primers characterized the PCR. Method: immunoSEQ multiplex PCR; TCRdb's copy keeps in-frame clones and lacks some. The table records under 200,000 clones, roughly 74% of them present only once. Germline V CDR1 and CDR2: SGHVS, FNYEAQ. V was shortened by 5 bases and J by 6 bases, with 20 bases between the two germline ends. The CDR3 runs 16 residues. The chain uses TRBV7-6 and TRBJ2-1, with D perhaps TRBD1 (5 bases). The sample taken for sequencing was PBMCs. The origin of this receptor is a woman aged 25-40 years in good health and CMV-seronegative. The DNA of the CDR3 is TGTGCCAGCAGCCTCTCCACTCCAGGGTTTTTCAATGAGCAGTTCTTC. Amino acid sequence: CASSLSTPGFFNEQFF.